The T cell receptor (beta chain) under discussion was sequenced for a study of OX40 agonist ivuxolimab in advanced cancers. Across the study: The patients got ivuxolimab, which is an agonistic anti-OX40 (CD134) antibody. General observations from the study: Antigens targeted by the expanded peripheral T cells were not determined. At 0.1 to 3.0 mg/kg, CD4+ and CD8+ blood T cells expanded clonally by week 6.

Some clones are missing from TCRdb's copy, which holds only in-frame ones; the method was immunoSEQ multiplex PCR. The table shows more than 25,000 clones, with about nine tenths occurring only once. The CDR3 extends over 16 amino acids. The germline gives CDR1 SGHDT, CDR2 YYEEEE. V gave up 4 bases and J gave up 0 bases; unmatched junction bases: 8. About this clone itself: The antigen is unknown.

The sequencing here drew on CD4+ or CD8+ T cells sorted from blood, taken in a trial of the OX40 agonist ivuxolimab. This clonotype originated in an adult with an advanced solid tumor such as melanoma, head and neck, liver or kidney cancer. The chain links TRBV5-6 to TRBJ2-7, with 9 bases that match TRBD1. Written as DNA, the CDR3 is TGTGCCAGCAGCACAACCGGGACAGGGAGCTCCTACGAGCAGTACTTC. It translates to CASSTTGTGSSYEQYF. The full variable domain, with the rest looked up from reference TRBV5-6 and TRBJ2-7, is DAGVTQSPTHLIKTRGQQVTLRCSPKSGHDTVSWYQQALGQGPQFIFQYYEEEERQRGNFPDRFSGHQFPNYSSELNVNALLLGDSALYLCASSTTGTGSSYEQYFGPGTRLTVT.